This passage covers 29 T cell receptor beta chains from one sample sequenced in a study of cytomegalovirus exposure and HLA in healthy donors. 13 Jbeta primers and 60 Vbeta primers were used for the PCR. Method: immunoSEQ multiplex PCR; TCRdb's copy keeps in-frame clones and lacks some. In total, the table holds approximately 180,000 clones. Sequencing used PBMCs. These receptors were obtained from a man aged 25-45 years in good health and CMV-seronegative.

The V and J genes are TRBV11-3 and TRBJ2-1, with 7 bases fitting TRBD1. The germline V gene encodes CDR1 SGHNT and CDR2 YENEEA. V was clipped by 4 bases and J by 9 bases; unmatched bases: 9. The CDR3 extends over 14 amino acids. CDR3: CASSSGQAKGEQFF. As DNA, the CDR3 is TGTGCCAGCAGCTCAGGACAGGCCAAGGGTGAGCAGTTCTTC. The full variable domain, completed using reference TRBV11-3 and TRBJ2-1, is EAGVVQSPRYKIIEKKQPVAFWCNPISGHNTLYWYLQNLGQGPELLIRYENEEAVDDSQLPKDRFSAERLKGVDSTLKIQPAELGDSAVYLCASSSGQAKGEQFFGPGTRLTVL.

The V call is TRBV10-1, the J call TRBJ1-2; D is undetermined. CDR3 length: 13 amino acids. Per germline, CDR1 WNHNN and CDR2 SYGVQD (reference sequence). The V and J ends lost 2 bases and 4 bases respectively, with 8 bases between them. CDR3 amino acids: CASSEGLGYGYTF. CDR3 DNA sequence: TGCGCCAGCAGTGAGGGTCTCGGCTATGGCTACACCTTC.

This chain joins TRBV27 and TRBJ1-1; 7 bases fit TRBD1. After removal of 5 bases from V and 4 bases from J, the junction contained 10 bases not matched to a gene. Germline CDR1 is MNHEY and CDR2 is SMNVEV (reference sequence). The CDR3 runs to 15 residues. The CDR3 coding sequence is TGTGCCAGCAGTCAACCAGGGGGGTCGGGCACTGAAGCTTTCTTT. Its protein is CASSQPGGSGTEAFF.

CDR3 sequence: CASSLYPPRQGTYGYTF. The CDR3 region has the DNA TGTGCCAGTAGCCTATATCCCCCTCGACAGGGCACCTATGGCTACACCTTC. This chain uses TRBV19 with TRBJ1-2; 7 nucleotides align to TRBD1. CDR1 and CDR2 from the germline V gene are LNHDA and SQIVND (reference sequence). This CDR3 has 17 residues. Trimming removed 6 bases from V and 4 bases from J; junction bases left unmatched: 17.

The chain links TRBV30 to TRBJ2-5, with D tentatively TRBD2 (6 bases). The CDR3 length is 15 residues. Germline V gives CDR1 GTSNPN, CDR2 SVGIG (reference sequence). Between the trimmed V and J ends, which lost 3 bases and 1 base, there was a span of 15 bases. The CDR3 here is CAWSDGGQAQETQYF. The DNA of the CDR3 is TGTGCCTGGAGCGACGGGGGTCAGGCCCAAGAGACCCAGTACTTC.

This sequence joins TRBV7-7 and TRBJ2-7, with 9 bases identical to TRBD1. Germline V gives CDR1 SSHAT, CDR2 FNYEAQ (reference sequence). CDR3 length: 15 amino acids. J lost 5 bases, V lost 1 base, and 6 bases had no gene match. The CDR3 DNA sequence: TGTGCCAGCAGCTTAGAGTGGACAGGGGTCCACGAGCAGTACTTC. Protein product: CASSLEWTGVHEQYF.

J is TRBJ1-3 and V is TRBV5-1; tentative D call: TRBD1 (5 bases). Germline values: CDR1 SGHRS, CDR2 YFSETQ. The CDR3 consists of 15 residues. V lost 0 bases, J lost 2 bases, and 9 bases lay in between. The CDR3 DNA sequence: TGCGCCAGCAGCTTGGTGGGGGGAGCTGGAAACACCATATATTTT. It translates to CASSLVGGAGNTIYF.

The gene calls are TRBV5-1 and TRBJ1-1, with unresolved D. Between the trimmed V and J ends, which lost 1 base and 2 bases, there was a span of 9 bases. The germline gives CDR1 SGHRS, CDR2 YFSETQ. The CDR3 covers 14 residues. CDR3 DNA sequence: TGCGCCAGCAGCTTGCAGGCAGGAAACACTGAAGCTTTCTTT. It yields the protein CASSLQAGNTEAFF.

In DNA, the CDR3 is TGCGCCAGCAGCTTGGTCGGGGAGGCGACCCAGTACTTC. This gives the protein CASSLVGEATQYF. V and J are TRBV5-1 and TRBJ2-5, with D perhaps TRBD2 (6 bases). The CDR3 is made up of 13 amino acids. V lost 0 bases, J lost 7 bases, and 10 bases lay in between. The germline V gene has CDR1 SGHRS and CDR2 YFSETQ.

V usage is TRBV9 and J usage is TRBJ2-6; TRBD2 matches at 8 bases. Germline values: CDR1 SGDLS, CDR2 YYNGEE. The ends lost 0 bases at V and 1 base at J; junction bases unmatched: 9. CDR3 length: 19 residues. The CDR3 region has the DNA TGTGCCAGCAGCGTAGGATCGAGGGGCGGGAGGTCTGGGGCCAACGTCCTGACTTTC. As protein: CASSVGSRGGRSGANVLTF.

With respect to this clone: Within the sample, other DNA sequences also encode this same CDR3. This chain joins TRBV25-1 and TRBJ2-6; TRBD1 aligns across 8 bases. This CDR3 comprises 18 residues. Germline CDR1 MGHDK, CDR2 SYGVNS. Trimming took 6 bases from V and 0 from J; bases not matched to a gene: 10. Here the CDR3 DNA reads TGTGCCAGCAGAAAGAACAGGGGGGAAGCCTCTGGGGCCAACGTCCTGACTTTC. Translation: CASRKNRGEASGANVLTF.

The rearrangement links TRBV10-1 to TRBJ2-3; possibly TRBD1 for D (7 bases). Germline V gene sequence: CDR1 WNHNN, CDR2 SYGVQD (reference sequence). CDR3 length equals 17 residues. Trimming left V 4 bases short and J 2 bases short, with 19 bases between. Here the CDR3 reads CASSASPTGTFTDTQYF. Written as DNA, the CDR3 is TGCGCCAGCAGTGCAAGCCCGACAGGGACTTTCACAGATACGCAGTATTTT.

The rearrangement links TRBV19 to TRBJ1-2; the D is unclear. Germline V gene sequence: CDR1 LNHDA, CDR2 SQIVND (reference sequence). CDR3 length: 13 residues. Trimming left V 5 bases short and J 7 bases short, with 14 bases between. The CDR3 is CASSYIQTSGYTF. Here the CDR3 DNA reads TGTGCCAGTAGTTACATCCAGACTTCTGGCTACACCTTC.

The CDR3 sequence is CASSSGQIDEAFF. The CDR3 DNA sequence: TGTGCCAGCAGCTCCGGACAGATAGATGAAGCTTTCTTT. This rearrangement joins TRBV6-5 to TRBJ1-1; perhaps TRBD1 as D (6 bases). V lost 6 bases to trimming and J lost 7 bases, with 15 bases between them. The CDR3 sequence is 13 residues long. The germline V gene has CDR1 MNHEY and CDR2 SVGAGI.

The rearrangement joins TRBV19 to TRBJ2-3, with 11 bases identical to TRBD2. Germline values: CDR1 LNHDA, CDR2 SQIVND (reference sequence). With V trimmed by 3 bases and J by 3 bases, 2 bases remained unmatched. This CDR3 contains 15 residues. CDR3: CASSIPSGGTDTQYF. The DNA of the CDR3 is TGTGCCAGTAGTATCCCTAGCGGGGGGACAGATACGCAGTATTTT.

The chain employs TRBV5-6 and TRBJ2-7, with TRBD1 matching 7 bases. The J segment lost 0 bases and the V segment lost 4 bases, leaving 7 bases of the junction unmatched. Germline-derived CDR1 and CDR2 are SGHDT and YYEEEE. CDR3 length equals 15 residues. The DNA of the CDR3 is TGTGCCAGCAGCCCCACAGGGGCCAACTCCTACGAGCAGTACTTC. It specifies CASSPTGANSYEQYF.

The J gene is TRBJ2-3, the V gene TRBV27; TRBD1 is a possible D gene (5 bases). The CDR3 extends over 14 amino acids. V was trimmed by 2 bases and J by 0 bases, leaving 6 bases between them. Germline CDR1 reads MNHEY; CDR2 reads SMNVEV (reference sequence). The CDR3 DNA follows: TGTGCCAGCAGTTTAGCAGGGAGCACAGATACGCAGTATTTT. As protein: CASSLAGSTDTQYF.

The rearrangement links TRBV11-3 to TRBJ2-7, with TRBD1 identical over 7 bases. Trimming cost V 5 bases and J 6 bases; bases outside gene matches: 13. CDR3 length equals 15 residues. Germline V gene lookup returns CDR1 SGHNT and CDR2 YENEEA. CDR3: CASSPGQAGGSEQYF. The CDR3 DNA reads as TGTGCCAGCAGCCCAGGACAGGCTGGGGGCAGCGAGCAGTACTTC. Together with reference TRBV11-3 and TRBJ2-7, the CDR3 gives the full variable domain: EAGVVQSPRYKIIEKKQPVAFWCNPISGHNTLYWYLQNLGQGPELLIRYENEEAVDDSQLPKDRFSAERLKGVDSTLKIQPAELGDSAVYLCASSPGQAGGSEQYFGPGTRLTVT.

V and J are TRBV5-5 and TRBJ1-3; 10 bases are a match to TRBD1. Germline V CDR1 and CDR2: SGHKS, YYEKEE (reference sequence). The CDR3 contains 16 residues. V was clipped by 4 bases and J by 3 bases; unmatched bases: 7. The CDR3 DNA reads TGTGCCAGCAGCCGGGACAGGGGAAATAATGGAAACACCATATATTTT. Amino acids: CASSRDRGNNGNTIYF. Looking up the rest from reference TRBV5-5 and TRBJ1-3 gives the full variable domain: DAGVTQSPTHLIKTRGQQVTLRCSPISGHKSVSWYQQVLGQGPQFIFQYYEKEERGRGNFPDRFSARQFPNYSSELNVNALLLGDSALYLCASSRDRGNNGNTIYFGEGSWLTVV.

V and J are TRBV4-2 and TRBJ2-5; D gene ambiguous. The CDR3 runs to 15 residues. V shed 0 bases and J shed 5 bases, with 13 bases lying between them. The germline CDR1 and CDR2 sequences are LGHNA and YNFKEQ. CDR3: CASSQDVAARETQYF. For the CDR3, the DNA is TGTGCCAGCAGCCAAGATGTGGCAGCCAGGGAGACCCAGTACTTC.

This chain connects TRBV10-2 to TRBJ1-2, with 7 nucleotides matching TRBD1. This CDR3 region has 13 residues. CDR1 WSHSY and CDR2 SAAADI come from the germline V gene. The junction had 8 bases not matched to a gene; V was cut back by 7 bases and J by 6 bases. DNA of the CDR3: TGCGCCAGCACAAGGGACAGCTGGGATGGCTACACCTTC. Translating it yields CASTRDSWDGYTF.

The chain uses TRBV6-6 and TRBJ2-5; 10 bases are shared with TRBD1. This CDR3 comprises 13 residues. Per germline, CDR1 MNHNY and CDR2 SVGAGI (reference sequence). The V segment lost 7 bases and the J segment 13 bases; nucleotides outside the gene matches: 12. The CDR3 DNA is TGTGCCAGCACTTCGACAGGGGGCTCCCGTTCGTACTTC. Residues: CASTSTGGSRSYF.

The chain is built from TRBV5-1 and TRBJ2-5; 8 bases map to TRBD2. The J call is uncertain, as TRBJ2-7 better fits the DNA end. CDR3 length: 17 amino acids. Germline values: CDR1 SGHRS, CDR2 YFSETQ. The CDR3 reads CASSYSLAGVPRNEQYF. The CDR3 DNA is TGCGCCAGCAGTTACTCTCTAGCGGGCGTCCCGCGGAACGAGCAGTACTTC.

The chain combines TRBV19 with TRBJ2-1; D may be TRBD1 (5 bases). The germline V and J ends were trimmed by 5 bases and 2 bases, with 13 bases remaining between them. The CDR3 extends over 15 amino acids. CDR1 is LNHDA, CDR2 SQIVND, per germline (reference sequence). This chain's CDR3 is CASSGLTVTYNEQFF. The CDR3 coding sequence is TGTGCCAGTAGTGGTTTGACAGTTACCTACAATGAGCAGTTCTTC.

CDR3 DNA: TGTGCCAGCAGCCAAGTCTCGGGGGGTCAGCCCCAGCATTTT. It is translated as CASSQVSGGQPQHF. The chain recombines TRBV4-2 with TRBJ1-5, with a tentative D call TRBD1 (5 bases). This CDR3 is built from 14 residues. Deletions cut 1 base from V and 6 bases from J, with 10 bases between. Germline assignment: CDR1 LGHNA and CDR2 YNFKEQ.

As concerns this clone: The junction and the germline gene differ at one end; a read error may be behind it. The rearrangement uses TRBV29-1 and TRBJ1-6, with D possibly TRBD1 on 5 matching bases. Germline CDR1 SQVTM, CDR2 ANQGSEA. The length of the CDR3 is 13 residues. Here the CDR3 DNA reads TGCAGCGTCTCGGGGGGGAATAATGCACCCCTCCACTTT. It encodes CSVSGGNNAPLHF.

This chain links TRBV7-2 with TRBJ2-3, with 7 bases fitting TRBD1. The germline gives CDR1 SGHTA, CDR2 FQGNSA. The CDR3 is made up of 13 amino acids. V was clipped by 6 bases and J by 4 bases; unmatched bases: 4. The CDR3 nucleotides read TGTGCCAGCAGTTTTACAGGGGCAGATACGCAGTATTTT. It codes for CASSFTGADTQYF. The full variable domain, in which reference TRBV7-2 and TRBJ2-3 provide the parts outside the CDR3, is GAGVSQSPSNKVTEKGKDVELRCDPISGHTALYWYRQSLGQGLEFLIYFQGNSAPDKSGLPSDRFSAERTGGSVSTLTIQRTQQEDSAVYLCASSFTGADTQYFGPGTRLTVL.

This chain joins TRBV9 and TRBJ2-7, with 7 positions matching TRBD1. The CDR3 has 14 residues. With V trimmed by 3 bases and J by 2 bases, 5 bases remained unmatched. Germline-derived CDR1 and CDR2 are SGDLS and YYNGEE. This chain's CDR3 is CASSAGTETYEQYF. DNA for the CDR3: TGTGCCAGCAGCGCAGGGACAGAGACCTACGAGCAGTACTTC.

This chain links TRBV5-1 with TRBJ1-1; the D gene is possibly TRBD1 (5 bases). The CDR3 runs 15 residues. Germline assignment: CDR1 SGHRS and CDR2 YFSETQ. Between the trimmed V and J ends, which lost 0 bases and 5 bases, there was a span of 14 bases. The CDR3 coding sequence is TGCGCCAGCAGCTTGGGTATTCCAGGGAGGACTGAAGCTTTCTTT. Its protein is CASSLGIPGRTEAFF.